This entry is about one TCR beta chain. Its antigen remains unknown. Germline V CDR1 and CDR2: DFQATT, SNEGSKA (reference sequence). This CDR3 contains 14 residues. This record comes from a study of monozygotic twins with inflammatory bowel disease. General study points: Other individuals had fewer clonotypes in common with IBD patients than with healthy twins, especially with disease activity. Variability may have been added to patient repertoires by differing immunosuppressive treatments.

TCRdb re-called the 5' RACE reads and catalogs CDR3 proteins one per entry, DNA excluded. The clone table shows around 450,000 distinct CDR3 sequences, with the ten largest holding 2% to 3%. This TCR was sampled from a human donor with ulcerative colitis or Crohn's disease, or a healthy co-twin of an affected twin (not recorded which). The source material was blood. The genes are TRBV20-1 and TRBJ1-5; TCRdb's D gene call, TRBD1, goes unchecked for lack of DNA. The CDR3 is CSARAGQVNQPQHF.